This entry describes one T cell receptor (beta chain). The record originates from a study of blood T cell repertoires in COVID-19. Looking at the study overall: Sources were T cells, B-cell-depleted T cells, or PBMCs; the material itself was cDNA or gDNA.

With 4 bases removed from V and 3 bases from J, the gap between germline ends came to 12 bases. CDR3 length: 15 residues. Germline lookup yields CDR1 LGHDT and CDR2 YNNKEL (reference sequence). The assay was immunoSEQ multiplex PCR, and TCRdb's table has in-frame clones only and misses some. Among about 150,000 clones listed, about nine tenths were seen once. The sample taken for sequencing was PBMCs or T cells enriched from blood (not recorded which). The V call is TRBV3-1 (or the pseudogene TRBV3-2), the J call TRBJ2-2, with D maybe TRBD1 (6 bases). This sequence originates from a man aged 50-60 years who had recovered from COVID-19. CDR3: CASSPPDRDTGELFF. The CDR3 coding sequence is TGTGCCAGCAGCCCCCCGGACAGAGACACCGGGGAGCTGTTTTTT.